These 3 T cell receptor beta chains were sequenced from one sample in a study of blood T cell repertoires in COVID-19. Data came from immunoSEQ multiplex PCR; TCRdb stores just in-frame clones and leaves some out. The repertoire holds tens of thousands of clones, with 80% to 85% as singletons. The sample consisted of peripheral blood. The receptors come from a man aged 50 to 60 with acute or convalescent COVID-19.

This clone was counted a few times. The V and J genes are TRBV19 and TRBJ1-2, with 7 positions matching TRBD1. Losses at the gene ends were 3 bases for V and 7 bases for J; bases not matched to a gene: 17. Looked up from germline, CDR1 is LNHDA and CDR2 is SQIVND (reference sequence). This CDR3 contains 17 residues. CDR3 in amino acids: CASSIFDRVDTEGGYTF. CDR3 DNA sequence: TGTGCCAGTAGTATTTTCGACAGGGTGGACACGGAGGGTGGCTACACCTTC.

The rearrangement joins TRBV13 to TRBJ1-2; no reliable D call. From germline, CDR1 is PRHDT and CDR2 FYEKMQ (reference sequence). The CDR3 totals 15 residues. The V and J ends lost 4 bases and 7 bases respectively, with 19 bases between them. The CDR3 DNA sequence: TGTGCCAGCAGCTCGAAATTGGGCCTGTGGTCTGGCTACACCTTC. As protein: CASSSKLGLWSGYTF.

The CDR3 DNA sequence: TGCAGTGCTAGTGTTCCTCTCGTAGCCAAAAACATTCAGTACTTC. It specifies CSASVPLVAKNIQYF. The gene calls are TRBV20-1 and TRBJ2-4; D gene unclear. V dropped 3 bases and J dropped 0 bases, with 12 bases sitting between them. CDR1 is DFQATT, CDR2 SNEGSKA, per germline (reference sequence). This CDR3 has 15 amino acids.